The 14 T cell receptor beta chains below come from one sample, sequenced in a study of T cell repertoires in cytomegalovirus infection. The antigens of these receptors remain unknown. One entry per CDR3 protein, called by TCRdb with MiXCR from the reads. The sample includes just over 450,000 distinct CDR3 sequences, under 55% of them seen just once. Sample: cultured PBMCs, taken from culture after CMV antigen stimulation. Receptors were obtained from a human donor in good health (CMV status not recorded). Some clones in this sample may be carry-over from other donors' samples.

The chain recombines TRBV12-3 or TRBV12-4 with TRBJ2-5; D gene uncertain. The CDR3 is 13 amino acids. Trimming cost V 6 bases and J 4 bases, with 12 bases left between them. The CDR3 DNA follows: TGTGCCAGCAGCCTATGGGCGAGAGAGACCCAGTACTTC. This gives the protein CASSLWARETQYF.

J is TRBJ2-5 and V is TRBV20-1; TRBD1 is a possible D gene (6 bases). Germline CDR1 and CDR2: DFQATT and SNEGSKA (reference sequence). The CDR3 covers 13 residues. V gave up 3 bases and J gave up 4 bases, with 12 bases separating them. The CDR3 DNA is TGCAGTGCTAGGGACAGAGGGGGAGAGACCCAGTACTTC. Its protein is CSARDRGGETQYF.

This sequence joins TRBV5-5 and TRBJ2-5, with D possibly being TRBD1 or TRBD2 (5 bases each). The CDR3 has 13 residues. Germline lookup yields CDR1 SGHKS and CDR2 YYEKEE (reference sequence). Trimming shortened V by 4 bases and J by 10 bases, and 17 bases separated the two germline ends. The CDR3 DNA follows: TGTGCCAGCAGCCCTGGGGCTGGACGGGGCCAGTACTTC. Translating it yields CASSPGAGRGQYF.

J is TRBJ2-7 and V is TRBV10-3; no firm D call. CDR3 size: 15 residues. V shed 10 bases and J shed 5 bases, with 24 bases lying between them. Germline loops: CDR1 ENHRY, CDR2 SYGVKD. In DNA, the CDR3 is TGTGCCACCAGAGCCAGTCATAAGGGTGTCGACGAGCAGTACTTC. Protein sequence: CATRASHKGVDEQYF.

This sequence joins TRBV19 and TRBJ1-5, with 8 bases identical to TRBD1. The trim removed 7 bases at V and 5 bases at J, leaving 4 bases unmatched. This CDR3 has 13 amino acids. CDR1 and CDR2 (germline): LNHDA, SQIVND (reference sequence). Written as DNA, the CDR3 is TGTGCCAGTACGGACAGGGTTGATCAGCCCCAGCATTTT. Encoded protein: CASTDRVDQPQHF.

This rearrangement joins TRBV5-1 to TRBJ1-2, with TRBD1 matching over 7 bases. Germline V gene sequence: CDR1 SGHRS, CDR2 YFSETQ. J lost 2 bases, V lost 4 bases, and 8 bases had no gene match. The CDR3 is made up of 15 amino acids. This CDR3 reads CASSDGTGANYGYTF. CDR3 nucleotides: TGCGCCAGCAGCGACGGAACAGGGGCCAACTATGGCTACACCTTC.

The rearrangement uses TRBV6-1 and TRBJ1-2; perhaps TRBD1 as D (6 bases). The V and J ends lost 7 bases and 4 bases respectively, with 13 bases between them. Germline V gene lookup returns CDR1 MNHNS and CDR2 SASEGT. The CDR3 runs to 13 residues. CDR3 sequence: CASNRQDFYGYTF. In DNA, the CDR3 is TGTGCCAGCAATAGACAGGACTTCTATGGCTACACCTTC.

The chain combines TRBV6-6 with TRBJ2-1; 7 bases are shared with TRBD2. With V trimmed by 6 bases and J by 1 base, 12 bases remained unmatched. Germline V lookup: CDR1 MNHNY, CDR2 SVGAGI (reference sequence). There are 17 residues in the CDR3. This CDR3 is CASRRESLAASYNEQFF. The CDR3 bases are TGTGCCAGCAGGCGTGAATCTCTAGCGGCATCCTACAATGAGCAGTTCTTC.

The chain joins TRBV12-3 or TRBV12-4 to TRBJ2-1; D not certain. This CDR3 is built from 14 residues. Trimming cost V 3 bases and J 7 bases, with 13 bases left between them. CDR3 region: CASSFGPFGNEQFF. The DNA for the CDR3 is TGTGCCAGCAGTTTTGGCCCGTTTGGGAATGAGCAGTTCTTC.

The genes are TRBV7-9 and TRBJ2-5; 10 positions match TRBD2. Germline V CDR1 and CDR2: SEHNR, FQNEAQ (reference sequence). This CDR3 has 16 residues. Unmatched junction bases numbered 10, after V lost 4 bases and J lost 5 bases. The CDR3 region is CASSSRTSGLTETQYF. The DNA for the CDR3 is TGTGCCAGCAGCTCCCGGACTAGCGGACTAACGGAGACCCAGTACTTC.

This chain joins TRBV20-1 and TRBJ1-5; 7 nucleotides line up with TRBD1. V trimming: 3 bases; J trimming: 0 bases; junction bases outside the gene matches: 8. There are 16 residues in the CDR3. CDR1 and CDR2 from the germline V gene are DFQATT and SNEGSKA (reference sequence). The CDR3: CSASEGQLYSNQPQHF. CDR3 DNA: TGCAGTGCTAGCGAGGGACAGCTGTATAGCAATCAGCCCCAGCATTTT.

There are many counts of this clonotype. The chain carries TRBV7-2 and TRBJ1-1; the D is unclear. Trimming shortened V by 3 bases and J by 1 base, and 9 bases separated the two germline ends. Germline CDR1 and CDR2: SGHTA and FQGNSA. The CDR3 covers 14 residues. The DNA for the CDR3 is TGTGCCAGCAGCTTGCGGGGTACGAACACTGAAGCTTTCTTT. Amino acids: CASSLRGTNTEAFF.

This clonotype was seen more than once but under ten times. The CDR3 DNA reads TGTGCCACCACCCTCACGGAAGGCACAGCAGATGAGCAGTTCTTC. Amino acids: CATTLTEGTADEQFF. The chain recombines TRBV15 with TRBJ2-1; D not resolved. V lost 7 bases and J lost 8, with 21 bases in between. The CDR3 consists of 15 residues. Germline CDR1 is LNHNV and CDR2 is YYDKDF (reference sequence).

The CDR3 bases are TGCGCCAGCAGACACCCGGCGACAGGGAGCGCGGATACGCAGTATTTT. This sequence encodes CASRHPATGSADTQYF. The rearrangement links TRBV4-1 to TRBJ2-3; 7 bases line up with TRBD1. Germline lookup yields CDR1 MGHRA and CDR2 YSYEKL. The V segment lost 6 bases and the J segment 6 bases; nucleotides outside the gene matches: 15. The CDR3 spans 16 residues.